These 12 T cell receptor beta chains were all obtained from the same sample, sequenced in a study of sequential checkpoint blockade in melanoma. The data were produced by immunoSEQ multiplex PCR, yet TCRdb's version contains in-frame clones alone and is incomplete. The repertoire holds approximately 6,100 clones, around 53% seen once, with about a sixth in the top ten. Treatment reported: randomized to nivolumab then ipilimumab (arm A) or the reverse (arm B). The specimen was CD8+ T cells sorted from blood (inferred from file names), collected from a patient given nivolumab and ipilimumab in sequence. Every receptor here comes from a human donor with melanoma.

The rearrangement links TRBV7-8 to TRBJ2-4, with 12 positions matching TRBD2. The CDR3 is 15 amino acids. Losses at the gene ends were 3 bases for V and 5 bases for J; bases not matched to a gene: 2. Germline CDR1 reads SGHVS; CDR2 reads FQNEAQ. As DNA, the CDR3 is TGTGCCAGCAGCTTGTGGACTAGCGGGGAAAACATTCAGTACTTC. Translating it yields CASSLWTSGENIQYF. The variable domain in full, with the rest retrieved from reference TRBV7-8 and TRBJ2-4, is GAGVSQSPRYKVAKRGQDVALRCDPISGHVSLFWYQQALGQGPEFLTYFQNEAQLDKSGLPSDRFFAERPEGSVSTLKIQRTQQEDSAVYLCASSLWTSGENIQYFGAGTRLSVL.

This clone came up a few times. The J gene is TRBJ1-1, the V gene TRBV5-8, with D tentatively TRBD1 (6 bases). Germline V gene sequence: CDR1 SGHTS, CDR2 YDEGEE. The ends were cut back, 0 bases at V and 0 bases at J, with 12 bases in the middle. CDR3 size: 16 residues. This CDR3 is CASSLVAGEMNTEAFF. The CDR3 DNA follows: TGTGCCAGCAGCTTGGTGGCAGGGGAGATGAACACTGAAGCTTTCTTT.

The J gene is TRBJ1-5, the V gene TRBV9, with D perhaps TRBD1 (5 bases). This CDR3 spans 14 amino acids. V shed 0 bases and J shed 1 base, with 5 bases lying between them. CDR1 and CDR2 from the germline V gene are SGDLS and YYNGEE. Here the CDR3 reads CASSVGQSNQPQHF. The CDR3 DNA reads TGTGCCAGCAGCGTAGGACAGAGCAATCAGCCCCAGCATTTT.

The rearrangement uses TRBV18 and TRBJ2-1; TRBD2 agrees at 8 bases. V lost 6 bases, J lost 10 bases, and 8 bases stayed unmatched. The CDR3 totals 13 residues. Germline V gene data show CDR1 as KGHSH and CDR2 as LQKENI. For the CDR3, the DNA is TGTGCCAGCTCCTCTCCGGGAGGGCAGGAGCAGTTCTTC. This translates into CASSSPGGQEQFF. Combining the CDR3 with reference TRBV18 and TRBJ2-1 gives the whole variable domain NAGVMQNPRHLVRRRGQEARLRCSPMKGHSHVYWYRQLPEEGLKFMVYLQKENIIDESGMPKERFSAEFPKEGPSILRIQQVVRGDSAAYFCASSSPGGQEQFFGPGTRLTVL.

This clone appeared a few times. The chain joins TRBV6-5 to TRBJ2-4; D not resolved. This CDR3 spans 15 amino acids. With 7 bases removed from V and 1 base from J, the gap between germline ends came to 14 bases. Germline V gene data show CDR1 as MNHEY and CDR2 as SVGAGI. The CDR3 loop reads CASKIDGLAKNIQYF. The CDR3, as DNA: TGTGCCAGCAAAATAGATGGGCTCGCCAAAAACATTCAGTACTTC.

J is TRBJ2-1 and V is TRBV5-6; TRBD2 is a possible D gene (6 bases). V lost 0 bases and J 8 bases, leaving 15 bases between the germline ends. The germline V gene encodes CDR1 SGHDT and CDR2 YYEEEE. This CDR3 is 15 amino acids long. In DNA form, the CDR3 reads TGTGCCAGCAGCTTGGCGATGCGGGAACTGGATGAGCAGTTCTTC. Amino acids: CASSLAMRELDEQFF.

The chain combines TRBV2 with TRBJ2-5; 11 nucleotides align to TRBD2. The V gene end was trimmed by 3 bases and the J gene end by 0 bases; junction bases not matched to a gene: 9. Germline values: CDR1 SNHLY, CDR2 FYNNEI. The CDR3 spans 18 residues. CDR3: CASSDPGLAAMYQETQYF. In DNA form, the CDR3 reads TGTGCCAGCAGTGATCCGGGACTAGCGGCTATGTACCAAGAGACCCAGTACTTC.

The chain combines TRBV25-1 with TRBJ2-7, with D perhaps matching TRBD2 (5 bases). Germline assignment: CDR1 MGHDK and CDR2 SYGVNS. The CDR3 totals 14 residues. Trimming took off 0 bases at V and 3 bases at J, with 9 bases between the two ends. In DNA, the CDR3 is TGTGCCAGCAGTGAATATTCGGGGTTCTACGAGCAGTACTTC. It translates to CASSEYSGFYEQYF.

In this sample, this clone turned up a few times. The rearrangement joins TRBV19 to TRBJ2-3, with no clear D. Germline V CDR1 and CDR2: LNHDA, SQIVND (reference sequence). The ends were cut back, 3 bases at V and 0 bases at J, with 10 bases in the middle. This CDR3 comprises 15 residues. The CDR3 nucleotides are TGTGCCAGTAGTATTTACTCCTTGAGCACAGATACGCAGTATTTT. Protein: CASSIYSLSTDTQYF.

The chain joins TRBV7-6 to TRBJ2-3; TRBD2 aligns across 7 bases. Germline CDR1 SGHVS, CDR2 FNYEAQ. The V segment lost 0 bases and the J segment 4 bases; nucleotides outside the gene matches: 1. The CDR3 extends over 14 amino acids. Written as DNA, the CDR3 is TGTGCCAGCAGCTTAGCGGGGGGGGCAGATACGCAGTATTTT. Translation gives CASSLAGGADTQYF.

The V gene is TRBV7-9, the J gene TRBJ1-1; 7 nucleotides match TRBD1. The CDR3 has 15 residues. V lost 4 bases, J lost 5 bases, and 10 bases stayed unmatched. The V gene's germline CDR1 is SEHNR and CDR2 FQNEAQ (reference sequence). The CDR3 reads CASSSPAGGRTEAFF. DNA for the CDR3: TGTGCCAGCAGCTCCCCGGCAGGGGGGAGGACTGAAGCTTTCTTT.

The J gene is TRBJ2-7, the V gene TRBV9, with D maybe TRBD1 (6 bases). Germline-derived CDR1 and CDR2 are SGDLS and YYNGEE. There are 14 residues in the CDR3. Deletions cut 4 bases from V and 8 bases from J, with 19 bases between. The CDR3 nucleotides are TGTGCCAGCAGCCCCCGGGACACCCCAGGCCAGCAGTACTTC. Translating gives CASSPRDTPGQQYF.